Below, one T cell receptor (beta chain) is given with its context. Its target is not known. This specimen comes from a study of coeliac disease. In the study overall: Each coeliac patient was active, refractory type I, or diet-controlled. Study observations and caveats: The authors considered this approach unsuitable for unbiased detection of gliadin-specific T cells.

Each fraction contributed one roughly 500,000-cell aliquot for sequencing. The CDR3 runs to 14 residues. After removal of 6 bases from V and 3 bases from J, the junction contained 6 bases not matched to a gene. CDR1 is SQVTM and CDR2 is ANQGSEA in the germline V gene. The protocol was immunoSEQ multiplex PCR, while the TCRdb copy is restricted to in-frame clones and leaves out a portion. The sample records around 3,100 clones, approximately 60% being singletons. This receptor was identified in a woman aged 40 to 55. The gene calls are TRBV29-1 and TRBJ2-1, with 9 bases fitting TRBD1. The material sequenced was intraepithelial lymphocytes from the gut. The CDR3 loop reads CSVGQGGFYNEQFF. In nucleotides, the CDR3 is TGCAGCGTGGGACAGGGAGGCTTCTACAATGAGCAGTTCTTC.